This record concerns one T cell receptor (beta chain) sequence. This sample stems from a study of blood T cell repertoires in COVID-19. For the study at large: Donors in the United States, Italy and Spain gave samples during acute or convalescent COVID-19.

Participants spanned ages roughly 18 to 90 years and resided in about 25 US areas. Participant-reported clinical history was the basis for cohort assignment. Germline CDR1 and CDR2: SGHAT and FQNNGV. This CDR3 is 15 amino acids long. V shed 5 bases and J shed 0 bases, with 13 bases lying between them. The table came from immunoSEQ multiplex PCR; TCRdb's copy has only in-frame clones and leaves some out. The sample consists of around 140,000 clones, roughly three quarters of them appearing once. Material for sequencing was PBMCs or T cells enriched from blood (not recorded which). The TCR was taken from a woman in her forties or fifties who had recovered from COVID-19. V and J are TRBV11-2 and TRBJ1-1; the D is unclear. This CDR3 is CASSPGRTLNTEAFF. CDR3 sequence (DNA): TGTGCCAGCAGCCCGGGCCGGACTCTGAACACTGAAGCTTTCTTT.